A single sample is the source of the 17 T cell receptor beta chains below, sequenced in a study of beta chain features in type 1 diabetes. Study-wide points: Patients with Type 1 diabetes showed moderately but significantly shorter TCRB CDR3s in all four CD4+ subsets.

The study reverse transcribed the entire isolated RNA, so it sequenced expressed TCRB transcripts. Profiled with immunoSEQ multiplex PCR; TCRdb holds only in-frame clones, not every one. The sample lists roughly 260,000 clones, just over 20% occurring once. These receptors have no known antigen. Sequencing was done on a sample of naive CD4+ T cells from blood. The receptors come from a woman in her thirties or forties with type 1 diabetes.

This sequence joins TRBV18 and TRBJ1-1; D is unresolved. The CDR3 is 13 amino acids. Germline CDR1 is KGHSH and CDR2 is LQKENI. The V end lost 6 bases, the J end lost 3 bases, and 11 bases lay between the germline ends. The DNA for the CDR3 is TGTGCCAGCTCTCTTCTAATCGACACTGAAGCTTTCTTT. Its protein is CASSLLIDTEAFF.

The chain uses TRBV5-1 and TRBJ2-7; 9 nucleotides match TRBD1. Losses at the gene ends were 3 bases for V and 5 bases for J; bases not matched to a gene: 9. The CDR3 covers 15 residues. Per the germline V gene, CDR1 is SGHRS and CDR2 is YFSETQ. The CDR3 sequence is CASSSLWTGVNEQYF. CDR3 DNA: TGCGCCAGCAGCTCGTTGTGGACAGGGGTTAACGAGCAGTACTTC.

This clone was observed a handful of times. This chain connects TRBV7-6 to TRBJ2-2; 8 bases are shared with TRBD1. The germline V gene has CDR1 SGHVS and CDR2 FNYEAQ. CDR3 length equals 16 residues. V lost 5 bases and J lost 0; bases outside the gene matches: 5. This CDR3 is CASSLAGQANTGELFF. CDR3 nucleotide sequence: TGTGCCAGCAGCCTTGCGGGACAGGCGAACACCGGGGAGCTGTTTTTT.

This clone was observed a few times. The V gene is TRBV23-1, the J gene TRBJ1-2, with a possible D match to TRBD1 (6 bases). TRBV23-1 is assigned to the ORF class and has an uncertain function. The CDR3 has 16 residues. V was clipped by 4 bases and J by 1 base, with 16 bases between them. The CDR3 sequence: CASSPRQDWSNYGYTF. The CDR3 nucleotides are TGCGCCAGCAGTCCCCGACAGGATTGGAGTAACTATGGCTACACCTTC.

This sequence joins TRBV9 and TRBJ1-2, with 10 bases aligning to TRBD1. Trimming at V came to 4 bases and at J to 4 bases, leaving 7 bases not matched to a gene. This CDR3 contains 15 residues. The V gene's germline CDR1 is SGDLS and CDR2 YYNGEE. CDR3 nucleotides: TGTGCCAGCAGCACTAGGACAGGGGGGACCTATGGCTACACCTTC. It yields the protein CASSTRTGGTYGYTF. Full variable domain (rest looked up from reference TRBV9 and TRBJ1-2): DSGVTQTPKHLITATGQRVTLRCSPRSGDLSVYWYQQSLDQGLQFLIQYYNGEERAKGNILERFSAQQFPDLHSELNLSSLELGDSALYFCASSTRTGGTYGYTFGSGTRLTVV.

This rearrangement joins TRBV30 to TRBJ2-1; 7 bases map to TRBD2. Unmatched junction bases numbered 11, after V lost 5 bases and J lost 10 bases. This CDR3 has 13 residues. Germline CDR1 is GTSNPN and CDR2 is SVGIG (reference sequence). The CDR3 bases are TGTGCCTGGGCTAGGGAGGGAGTACGGGAGCAGTTCTTC. Its protein product is CAWAREGVREQFF.

This clone was seen a few times. The genes are TRBV6-6 and TRBJ1-1; the D gene is possibly TRBD1 (5 bases). Germline V CDR1 and CDR2: MNHNY, SVGAGI (reference sequence). V shed 4 bases and J shed 1 base, with 7 bases lying between them. The length of the CDR3 is 13 residues. The CDR3 reads CASSLTENTEAFF. As DNA, the CDR3 is TGTGCCAGCAGTTTGACAGAGAACACTGAAGCTTTCTTT.

This clone has a handful of counts. The DNA of the CDR3 is TGTGCCAGCAGCTCGGCTACTAGATCCCACAATGAGCAGTTCTTC. It yields the protein CASSSATRSHNEQFF. V and J are TRBV5-4 and TRBJ2-1, with D possibly TRBD2 on 5 matching bases. The CDR3 contains 15 residues. Germline CDR1 is SGHNT and CDR2 is YYREEE (reference sequence). V gave up 3 bases and J gave up 5 bases, with 15 bases separating them.

This chain connects TRBV7-2 to TRBJ2-1, with 8 bases that match TRBD2. The CDR3 extends over 15 amino acids. CDR1 and CDR2 (germline): SGHTA, FQGNSA. With 4 bases clipped from V and 8 bases from J, the junction kept 10 bases outside the gene matches. The CDR3 here is CASSSQSGTSYEQFF. Written as DNA, the CDR3 is TGTGCCAGCAGCTCACAATCCGGGACTAGTTATGAGCAGTTCTTC. The full variable domain, in which reference TRBV7-2 and TRBJ2-1 provide the parts outside the CDR3, is GAGVSQSPSNKVTEKGKDVELRCDPISGHTALYWYRQSLGQGLEFLIYFQGNSAPDKSGLPSDRFSAERTGGSVSTLTIQRTQQEDSAVYLCASSSQSGTSYEQFFGPGTRLTVL.

This rearrangement joins TRBV6-1 to TRBJ1-5; D is unresolved. Germline values: CDR1 MNHNS, CDR2 SASEGT. Trimming shortened V by 3 bases and J by 2 bases, and 8 bases separated the two germline ends. CDR3 length: 14 residues. The DNA for the CDR3 is TGTGCCAGCAGTGAGTGGGCAGGCAATCAGCCCCAGCATTTT. Amino acid sequence: CASSEWAGNQPQHF.

The sample holds a few counts of this clone. The gene calls are TRBV29-1 and TRBJ1-1; D may be TRBD1 (5 bases). This CDR3 comprises 17 residues. V was trimmed by 7 bases and J by 2 bases, leaving 26 bases between them. Germline CDR1 SQVTM, CDR2 ANQGSEA. The CDR3: CSAGALQGTITNTEAFF. CDR3 coding DNA: TGCAGCGCGGGCGCCCTGCAGGGAACAATCACAAACACTGAAGCTTTCTTT.

This chain joins TRBV2 and TRBJ1-5; D is possibly TRBD1 (6 bases). The germline V gene has CDR1 SNHLY and CDR2 FYNNEI. The CDR3 sequence is 13 residues long. Trimming removed 4 bases from V and 4 bases from J, with 8 bases in between. As DNA, the CDR3 is TGTGCCAGCAGTGGAAGGGGGAATCAGCCCCAGCATTTT. It yields the protein CASSGRGNQPQHF. The full variable domain, rest sourced from reference TRBV2 and TRBJ1-5, is EPEVTQTPSHQVTQMGQEVILRCVPISNHLYFYWYRQILGQKVEFLVSFYNNEISEKSEIFDDQFSVERPDGSNFTLKIRSTKLEDSAMYFCASSGRGNQPQHFGDGTRLSIL.

The CDR3 is CASSASGTGGGNEQFF. The CDR3 DNA sequence: TGTGCCAGCAGCGCCTCCGGGACAGGGGGAGGAAATGAGCAGTTCTTC. The J gene is TRBJ2-1, the V gene TRBV7-6; the match to TRBD1 covers 11 bases. Germline CDR1 reads SGHVS; CDR2 reads FNYEAQ. J gave up 7 bases and V 5 bases, and 10 bases lay outside the gene matches. This CDR3 region has 16 residues. The full variable domain, in which reference TRBV7-6 and TRBJ2-1 provide the parts outside the CDR3, is GAGVSQSPRYKVTKRGQDVALRCDPISGHVSLYWYRQALGQGPEFLTYFNYEAQQDKSGLPNDRFSAERPEGSISTLTIQRTEQRDSAMYRCASSASGTGGGNEQFFGPGTRLTVL.

This clone has just one count. The rearrangement uses TRBV5-4 and TRBJ2-7; tentatively, D is TRBD2 (5 bases). CDR3 length: 13 amino acids. V was clipped by 1 base and J by 4 bases, with 9 bases between them. Germline values: CDR1 SGHNT, CDR2 YYREEE (reference sequence). CDR3 amino acids: CASSLTGTYEQYF. The DNA of the CDR3 is TGTGCCAGCAGCTTGACGGGAACGTACGAGCAGTACTTC.

This sequence joins TRBV27 and TRBJ2-1; 7 positions agree with TRBD2. The trim removed 4 bases at V and 6 bases at J, leaving 6 bases unmatched. The CDR3 loop spans 14 amino acids. The germline gives CDR1 MNHEY, CDR2 SMNVEV (reference sequence). CDR3 region: CASSSTSVVNEQFF. The CDR3 coding sequence is TGTGCCAGCAGTTCTACTAGCGTAGTCAATGAGCAGTTCTTC.

This clone was counted only a few times. The rearrangement joins TRBV28 to TRBJ2-3; TRBD1 matches 7 bases. V lost 6 bases to trimming and J lost 2 bases; unmatched junction nucleotides: 11. Germline lookup yields CDR1 MDHEN and CDR2 SYDVKM. The CDR3 is 16 residues long. CDR3 loop: CASRNSRDRNTDTQYF. In DNA, the CDR3 is TGTGCCAGCAGGAACTCACGGGACAGAAACACAGATACGCAGTATTTT.

This clone has a handful of counts. The chain recombines TRBV29-1 with TRBJ1-4; 11 positions match TRBD1. Per the germline V gene, CDR1 is SQVTM and CDR2 is ANQGSEA. The ends lost 4 bases at V and 8 bases at J; junction bases unmatched: 0. The CDR3 has 12 residues. The CDR3 bases are TGCAGCGTTGGGGACAGGGGGGAAAAACTGTTTTTT. Translated: CSVGDRGEKLFF.